This T cell receptor (beta chain) comes out of a study of CD8+ T cells in alopecia areata. Study in general: Affected scalp percentage set treated patients' severity scores.

Extraction of RNA preceded its reverse transcription into cDNA, which served as the sequencing template. The assay was immunoSEQ multiplex PCR, and TCRdb's table has in-frame clones only and misses some. The sample has about 200,000 clones, 58% seen once; the top ten hold 5.5%. Trimming pared 5 bases from V and 3 bases from J, leaving 11 bases between. The CDR3 is made up of 13 amino acids. CDR1 is PRHDT and CDR2 is FYEKMQ in the germline V gene (reference sequence). Treatment reported: oral pan-JAK inhibitor, 5-10 mg twice daily. Specimens obtained from alopecia areata patients comprised lesional scalp punch biopsies and peripheral blood.

The sequences come from CD4+ T cells sorted from blood, collected at week 24, from a patient treated with tofacitinib. The TCR was taken from a human donor with alopecia areata. This chain joins TRBV13 and TRBJ2-7, with a tentative D call TRBD1 (5 bases). CDR3 sequence reads: CASSETDSYEQYF. CDR3 DNA sequence: TGTGCCAGCAGCGAAACCGACAGCTACGAGCAGTACTTC.